This T cell receptor beta chain derives from a study of OX40 agonist ivuxolimab in advanced cancers. Study-wide context: Across the patients, intravenous ivuxolimab was delivered every 2 weeks at 0.01 to 10 mg/kg.

This CDR3 has 13 amino acids. Only a few counts were recorded for this clone. Assay used: immunoSEQ multiplex PCR; TCRdb lists only in-frame clones, some missing. The profile shows approximately 65,000 clones, around 86% of them singletons. This TCR came from an adult with an advanced solid tumor such as melanoma, head and neck, liver or kidney cancer. The source material was CD4+ or CD8+ T cells sorted from blood, sampled in a trial of the OX40 agonist ivuxolimab. This chain joins TRBV21-1 and TRBJ1-2. TRBV21-1 is listed as a pseudogene. The CDR3 bases are TGTGCCAGCAGCAAGACAGGAGCGGGCGGCTACACCTTC. Protein sequence: CASSKTGAGGYTF.